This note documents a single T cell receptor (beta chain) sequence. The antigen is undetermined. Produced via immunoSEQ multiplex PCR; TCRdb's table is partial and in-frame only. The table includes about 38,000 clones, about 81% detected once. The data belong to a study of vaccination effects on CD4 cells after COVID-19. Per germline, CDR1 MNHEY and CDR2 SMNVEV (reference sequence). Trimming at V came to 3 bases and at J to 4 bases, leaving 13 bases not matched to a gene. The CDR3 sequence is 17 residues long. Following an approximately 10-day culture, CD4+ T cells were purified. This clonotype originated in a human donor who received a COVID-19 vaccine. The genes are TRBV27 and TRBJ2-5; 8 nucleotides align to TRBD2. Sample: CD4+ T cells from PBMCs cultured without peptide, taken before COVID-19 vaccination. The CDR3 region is CASSFHLPGLAGETQYF. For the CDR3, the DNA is TGTGCCAGCAGTTTCCATCTCCCTGGACTAGCAGGAGAGACCCAGTACTTC.